This is a list of T cell receptor beta chains from one sample in a study of identical twins. TCRdb itself ran the 5' RACE reads through MiXCR, one entry per CDR3 protein. The data contain 500,000 or so distinct CDR3 sequences, approximately 15% of them seen just once; the ten biggest clones take up about 0.52%. This same sample was also taken into another study, of yellow fever vaccine responses in identical twins.

Source material: CD4+ T cells sorted from blood. Source of these receptors: a woman under 30 in good health. Each CDR3 is given with its conserved first and last residue. Each record gives: J gene, D gene, V gene, clone size, CDR3 protein, CDR3 DNA. A D gene is named only where the DNA matches it firmly. Clone size, where shown, is once, few, many, or a class for clones that have expanded.

>TRBJ2-1|NA|TRBV7-9|many
CASSLEGTQNEQFF
TGTGCCAGCAGCTTAGAGGGGACGCAGAATGAGCAGTTCTTC
>TRBJ2-1|NA|TRBV12-3/TRBV12-4|many
CASSARAQKEQFF
TGTGCCAGCAGTGCTCGGGCCCAAAAGGAGCAGTTCTTC
>TRBJ1-1|NA|TRBV7-9|many
CASSLEPVTEAFF
TGTGCCAGCAGCTTGGAGCCGGTCACTGAAGCTTTCTTT
>TRBJ2-5|NA|TRBV27|NA
CASTFSGTQYF
TGTGCCAGCACGTTTAGCGGGACCCAGTACTTC
>TRBJ2-3|TRBD2|TRBV7-9|NA
CASSLGPSGSTDTQYF
TGTGCCAGCAGCTTAGGCCCTAGCGGATCCACAGATACGCAGTATTTT
>TRBJ2-1|NA|TRBV6-5|many
CASNSRGPTGSYNEQFF
TGTGCCAGCAATTCAAGAGGTCCCACAGGTTCTTACAATGAGCAGTTCTTC
>TRBJ2-3|TRBD2|TRBV20-1|NA
CSATERTSGSSWTDTQYF
TGCAGTGCCACAGAGCGGACTAGCGGGAGTTCTTGGACAGATACGCAGTATTTT
>TRBJ2-7|TRBD1|TRBV18|NA
CASSPNPAGQGYEQYF
TGTGCCAGCTCACCAAATCCGGCGGGACAGGGCTACGAGCAGTACTTC
>TRBJ2-1|NA|TRBV14|NA
CASSQVGTNEQFF
TGTGCCAGCAGCCAAGTAGGAACCAATGAGCAGTTCTTC
>TRBJ2-3|NA|TRBV12-2|once
CASRPPRLALPDTQYF
TGTGCAAGTCGCCCCCCGCGGCTAGCCCTTCCAGATACGCAGTATTTT
>TRBJ2-7|NA|TRBV2|NA
CASGVFLYEQYF
TGTGCCAGCGGGGTTTTCCTTTACGAGCAGTACTTC
>TRBJ2-2|TRBD2|TRBV20-1|few
CSAGPAGGNTGELFF
TGCAGTGCTGGCCCAGCGGGAGGGAACACCGGGGAGCTGTTTTTT
>TRBJ2-1|NA|TRBV7-9|NA
CASSPRFNSYNEQFF
TGTGCCAGCAGCCCCAGGTTCAACTCCTACAATGAGCAGTTCTTC
>TRBJ1-4|NA|TRBV10-3|few
CAISRGMEEKLFF
TGTGCCATCAGCAGGGGTATGGAAGAAAAACTGTTTTTT
>TRBJ2-1|NA|TRBV14|few
CASSQDRQRLQFF
TGTGCCAGCAGCCAAGACCGACAGAGACTGCAGTTCTTC
>TRBJ2-3|TRBD2|TRBV6-2/TRBV6-3|few
CASQTSDASDGNTQYF
TGTGCCAGCCAAACTAGCGACGCATCAGACGGGAATACGCAGTATTTT
>TRBJ2-1|NA|TRBV15|NA
CATSSGQVGDEQFF
TGTGCCACCAGCAGCGGTCAGGTAGGCGATGAGCAGTTCTTC
>TRBJ2-7|NA|TRBV6-6|many
CASTTRGGYEQYF
TGTGCCAGCACAACTAGGGGTGGCTACGAGCAGTACTTC
>TRBJ1-1|NA|TRBV6-1|few
CASSERGTNTEAFF
TGTGCCAGCAGTGAACGTGGGACGAACACTGAAGCTTTCTTT
>TRBJ2-4|NA|TRBV9|NA
CASSVGGGPAKNIQYF
TGTGCCAGCAGCGTAGGGGGGGGCCCAGCCAAAAACATTCAGTACTTC
>TRBJ2-7|NA|TRBV5-1|many
CASSSPFGEQYF
TGCGCCAGCAGCTCGCCATTTGGCGAGCAGTACTTC
>TRBJ1-2|TRBD1|TRBV29-1|NA
CSVSAGTGYGYTF
TGCAGCGTTTCAGCCGGGACAGGCTATGGCTACACCTTC
>TRBJ2-7|NA|TRBV18|once
CASSPPGWSYEQYF
TGTGCCAGCTCACCACCGGGATGGTCCTACGAGCAGTACTTC
>TRBJ2-1|NA|TRBV7-6|NA
CASSLETASQQFF
TGTGCCAGCAGCTTAGAAACGGCTAGCCAGCAGTTCTTC
>TRBJ2-1|TRBD1|TRBV5-1|NA
CASHQGASYNEQFF
TGCGCCAGCCATCAGGGGGCGTCGTACAATGAGCAGTTCTTC
>TRBJ2-1|NA|TRBV7-2|many
CASSFNNEQFF
TGTGCCAGCAGCTTCAACAATGAGCAGTTCTTC
>TRBJ2-1|NA|TRBV7-8|NA
CASSLALRERRYNEQFF
TGTGCCAGCAGCTTAGCGCTTCGGGAGCGGAGGTACAATGAGCAGTTCTTC
>TRBJ2-3|TRBD1|TRBV30|NA
CAWERQGKADTQYF
TGTGCCTGGGAGAGACAGGGGAAGGCAGATACGCAGTATTTT
>TRBJ2-7|TRBD2|TRBV12-3/TRBV12-4|many
CASSLAIGGAAYEQYF
TGTGCCAGCAGTTTAGCGATCGGGGGGGCGGCCTACGAGCAGTACTTC
>TRBJ2-4|NA|TRBV2|NA
CASRYSYIQYF
TGTGCCAGCAGGTACTCGTACATTCAGTACTTC
>TRBJ2-3|TRBD2|TRBV12-3/TRBV12-4|NA
CAISPSSARGGSTDTQYF
TGTGCCATCAGCCCCTCATCTGCGCGGGGGGGAAGCACAGATACGCAGTATTTT
>TRBJ2-5|TRBD2|TRBV27|NA
CASSLNGLGTRETQYF
TGTGCCAGCAGTTTAAATGGACTAGGGACCCGGGAGACCCAGTACTTC
>TRBJ2-3|TRBD2|TRBV20-1|NA
CSAKPGLAGGTDTQYF
TGCAGTGCCAAACCGGGACTAGCGGGGGGCACAGATACGCAGTATTTT
>TRBJ2-1|TRBD1|TRBV7-9|few
CASSTGTGYYNEQFF
TGTGCCAGCAGCACCGGGACAGGGTACTACAATGAGCAGTTCTTC
>TRBJ1-5|TRBD1|TRBV7-9|few
CASSPGTGYNQPQHF
TGTGCCAGCAGCCCCGGGACAGGGTACAATCAGCCCCAGCATTTT
>TRBJ2-3|TRBD2|TRBV6-2/TRBV6-3|NA
CASSYSTYGLASDTQYF
TGTGCCAGCAGTTACTCGACCTATGGACTAGCCTCGGATACGCAGTATTTT
>TRBJ1-5|TRBD1|TRBV3-1|many
CASSLGTANQPQHF
TGTGCCAGCAGTCTTGGGACAGCCAATCAGCCCCAGCATTTT
>TRBJ2-3|NA|TRBV25-1|NA
CASRGGGLASTTDTQYF
TGTGCCAGCAGGGGGGGCGGGCTAGCGAGCACCACAGATACGCAGTATTTT
>TRBJ1-1|NA|TRBV12-3/TRBV12-4|many
CASTRPYELRAFF
TGTGCCAGCACCCGCCCCTACGAGTTGCGAGCTTTCTTT
>TRBJ2-3|NA|TRBV7-2|few
CASSLSLLETKESTDTQYF
TGTGCCAGCAGCTTATCGTTACTAGAGACTAAAGAAAGCACAGATACGCAGTATTTT
>TRBJ2-1|TRBD2|TRBV2|NA
CATREGLNEQFF
TGTGCCACGCGGGAGGGCCTCAATGAGCAGTTCTTC
>TRBJ2-7|TRBD2|TRBV20-1|few
CSATQSGRAYEQYF
TGCAGTGCCACTCAAAGCGGGAGGGCCTACGAGCAGTACTTC
>TRBJ2-3|TRBD2|TRBV11-2|few
CASSLGLAGGNF
TGTGCCAGCAGCTTGGGACTAGCGGGGGGCAATTTT
>TRBJ2-4|TRBD2|TRBV12-3/TRBV12-4|many
CASRVGGPGAKNIQYF
TGTGCCAGCAGAGTGGGAGGGCCGGGAGCCAAAAACATTCAGTACTTC
>TRBJ1-1|NA|TRBV21-1|few
CASSKGPTRQEEAFF
TGTGCCAGCAGCAAAGGTCCTACTAGACAGGAGGAAGCTTTCTTT
>TRBJ2-7|NA|TRBV12-3/TRBV12-4|NA
CASSSPEGEYEQYF
TGTGCCAGCAGTTCCCCCGAAGGGGAATACGAGCAGTACTTC
>TRBJ2-1|TRBD2|TRBV20-1|NA
CSARPAGGSYNEQFF
TGCAGTGCTAGACCAGCGGGAGGTTCCTACAATGAGCAGTTCTTC
>TRBJ2-5|NA|TRBV16|NA
CASSDQSGPQETQYF
TGTGCCAGCAGCGACCAAAGCGGGCCACAAGAGACCCAGTACTTC
>TRBJ1-2|NA|TRBV27|few
CASSLSRGRGYTF
TGTGCCAGCAGTTTATCAAGGGGACGTGGCTACACCTTC
>TRBJ2-2|NA|TRBV12-3/TRBV12-4|few
CASSLGQTAGELFF
TGTGCCAGCAGTTTAGGACAGACGGCCGGGGAGCTGTTTTTT
>TRBJ2-2|NA|TRBV7-3|NA
CASSPRVLLRNTGELFF
TGTGCCAGCAGCCCCCGTGTCCTCTTAAGAAACACCGGGGAGCTGTTTTTT
>TRBJ1-1|NA|TRBV12-3/TRBV12-4|NA
CASSLLTGRGTEAFF
TGTGCCAGCAGTTTACTGACAGGCCGGGGTACTGAAGCTTTCTTT
>TRBJ2-1|NA|TRBV7-2|NA
CASSRDTNSYNEQFF
TGTGCCAGCAGCCGGGACACGAACTCCTACAATGAGCAGTTCTTC
>TRBJ2-7|TRBD2|TRBV3-1|few
CASSNLAGAGEQYF
TGTGCCAGCAGCAATCTAGCGGGAGCTGGGGAGCAGTACTTC
>TRBJ2-1|TRBD1|TRBV24-1|NA
CATSDSGGQGGPEQFF
TGTGCCACCAGTGATTCGGGTGGACAGGGCGGTCCTGAGCAGTTCTTC